This passage covers 14 T cell receptor beta chains from one sample sequenced in a study of vaccination effects on CD4 cells after COVID-19. The culture ran for 10 days, and then CD4+ T cells were isolated. All participants had two doses of either the BNT162b2 or mRNA-1273 vaccine. For these receptors, no antigen is known. The data were produced by immunoSEQ multiplex PCR, yet TCRdb's version contains in-frame clones alone and is incomplete. Here the sample spans fewer than 85,000 clones, roughly 81% being singletons. Sequencing used CD4+ T cells from PBMCs cultured without peptide, obtained after COVID-19 vaccination. These receptors came from a human donor who received a COVID-19 vaccine.

This clone appeared once. This rearrangement joins TRBV5-1 to TRBJ2-3; 7 bases fit TRBD1. The germline V gene encodes CDR1 SGHRS and CDR2 YFSETQ. The CDR3 extends over 16 amino acids. The V segment lost 1 base and the J segment 0 bases; nucleotides outside the gene matches: 5. CDR3 in DNA: TGCGCCAGCAGCTTGTCCCCGGGACAGAGCACAGATACGCAGTATTTT. Its protein is CASSLSPGQSTDTQYF.

This clone appeared a few times. The chain carries TRBV29-1 and TRBJ2-5, with a weak D call TRBD2 (5 bases). This CDR3 spans 13 amino acids. Trimming cost V 1 base and J 2 bases, with 8 bases left between them. CDR1 is SQVTM and CDR2 is ANQGSEA in the germline V gene. The CDR3 DNA reads as TGCAGCGTTGAAGCGTCGGGACAAGAGACCCAGTACTTC. Encoded protein: CSVEASGQETQYF.

The CDR3 region has the DNA TGTGCCAGCAGTTACGAGACAAGCAGCAATGAGCAGTTCTTC. Translating it yields CASSYETSSNEQFF. V gene TRBV6-5 combines with J gene TRBJ2-1; D is uncertain. Deletions cut 2 bases from V and 6 bases from J, with 11 bases between. Germline V CDR1 and CDR2: MNHEY, SVGAGI. The CDR3 is 14 residues long.

V usage is TRBV5-1 and J usage is TRBJ1-4; no clear D. The V gene's germline CDR1 is SGHRS and CDR2 YFSETQ. The CDR3 runs to 14 residues. Trimming cost V 1 base and J 10 bases, with 14 bases left between them. CDR3 coding DNA: TGCGCCAGCAGCTTGAACGGCTGGCAAGGAAAACTGTTTTTT. Amino acids: CASSLNGWQGKLFF.

The rearrangement uses TRBV9 and TRBJ2-2, with D perhaps TRBD1 or TRBD2 (6 bases each). Trimming shortened V by 3 bases and J by 4 bases, and 10 bases separated the two germline ends. Germline CDR1 and CDR2: SGDLS and YYNGEE. There are 14 residues in the CDR3. CDR3 DNA sequence: TGTGCCAGCAGCGGGGGGGCGGGCACCGGGGAGCTGTTTTTT. Its translation is CASSGGAGTGELFF.

The rearrangement joins TRBV6-5 to TRBJ2-2; 7 nucleotides align to TRBD2. CDR3 length: 15 amino acids. Losses at the gene ends were 0 bases for V and 6 bases for J; bases not matched to a gene: 4. The germline V gene encodes CDR1 MNHEY and CDR2 SVGAGI. The CDR3 sequence: CASSYSRLAAGELFF. The CDR3 coding sequence is TGTGCCAGCAGTTACTCGAGGCTAGCGGCCGGGGAGCTGTTTTTT.

CDR3 coding DNA: TGCGCCAGCAGCTTTACGGCCTACACCGGGGAGCTGTTTTTT. Translated, it gives CASSFTAYTGELFF. The V call is TRBV5-1, the J call TRBJ2-2; D unclear. Germline loops: CDR1 SGHRS, CDR2 YFSETQ. Trimming stripped 2 bases from V and 3 bases from J, with 8 bases between. The CDR3 contains 14 residues.

The chain has TRBV10-1 and TRBJ1-1; TRBD1 might be the D (5 bases). The CDR3 contains 14 residues. Looked up from germline, CDR1 is WNHNN and CDR2 is SYGVQD (reference sequence). The ends were cut back, 8 bases at V and 2 bases at J, with 15 bases in the middle. The CDR3 sequence: CASSLQAFNTEAFF. CDR3 nucleotides: TGCGCCAGCTCCCTACAGGCGTTTAACACTGAAGCTTTCTTT.

V and J are TRBV6-5 and TRBJ1-2, with TRBD1 as a possible D gene (5 bases). Germline V gene sequence: CDR1 MNHEY, CDR2 SVGAGI. V was cut by 10 bases and J by 2 bases, with 20 bases left in between. The CDR3 is 15 amino acids. The CDR3 sequence is CATTTRFGGNYGYTF. CDR3 sequence (DNA): TGTGCCACCACCACTCGCTTTGGGGGGAACTATGGCTACACCTTC.

The rearrangement links TRBV5-1 to TRBJ2-5, with 15 bases matching TRBD2. Germline values: CDR1 SGHRS, CDR2 YFSETQ. J lost 5 bases, V lost 4 bases, and 6 bases had no gene match. This CDR3 is built from 16 residues. The CDR3 loop reads CASSPGLAGGSETQYF. In DNA form, the CDR3 reads TGCGCCAGCAGCCCGGGACTAGCGGGGGGTTCGGAGACCCAGTACTTC.

This clone has more than one count but fewer than ten. The J gene is TRBJ1-6, the V gene TRBV6-1; the D gene is possibly TRBD1 (5 bases). Germline CDR1 reads MNHNS; CDR2 reads SASEGT. This CDR3 is 15 amino acids long. Trimming removed 3 bases at V and 7 bases at J, with 13 bases between. In DNA form, the CDR3 reads TGTGCCAGCAGTGATGGAGGGGTTTGGAATTCACCCCTCCACTTT. Translated: CASSDGGVWNSPLHF.

The V gene is TRBV10-3, the J gene TRBJ2-7, with 9 bases matching TRBD1. In germline, CDR1 is ENHRY, CDR2 SYGVKD. The CDR3 contains 15 residues. V was clipped by 10 bases and J by 0 bases; unmatched bases: 10. In DNA form, the CDR3 reads TGTGCCACCGGGCTGGACAGGGGTCACTCCTACGAGCAGTACGTC. Encoded protein: CATGLDRGHSYEQYV.

The chain recombines TRBV5-1 with TRBJ2-7, with a weak D call TRBD1 (6 bases). Looked up from germline, CDR1 is SGHRS and CDR2 is YFSETQ. The CDR3 totals 16 residues. Trimming left V 0 bases short and J 6 bases short, with 19 bases between. The CDR3 region has the DNA TGCGCCAGCAGCTTGGCCTTTGGCCAGGGGAAAGGCGAGCAGTACGTC. As protein: CASSLAFGQGKGEQYV.

The rearrangement uses TRBV30 and TRBJ2-2, with D perhaps matching TRBD1 or TRBD2 (6 bases each). Per germline, CDR1 GTSNPN and CDR2 SVGIG (reference sequence). The CDR3 sequence is 15 residues long. V was pared by 0 bases and J by 2 bases, with 10 bases between. For the CDR3, the DNA is TGTGCCTGGAGTGTACTGGGGGGCAACACCGGGGAGCTGTTTTTT. Translation: CAWSVLGGNTGELFF.